The sequence of this T cell receptor (beta chain) was determined in a study of blood T cell repertoires in COVID-19. On the study more broadly: The analysed material was cDNA or gDNA that came from T cells, B-cell-depleted T cells, or PBMCs.

Germline CDR1 is SGHRS and CDR2 is YFSETQ. V lost 4 bases to trimming and J lost 0 bases, with 10 bases between them. CDR3 size: 15 residues. Clones were sequenced by immunoSEQ multiplex PCR, and TCRdb holds only the in-frame ones, with some missing. The sample carries 240,000 or so clones, approximately 86% recorded once. The sequenced material came from peripheral blood. The chain carries TRBV5-1 and TRBJ2-2; D is possibly TRBD2 (7 bases). This receptor was taken from a woman in her 30s with acute or convalescent COVID-19. The CDR3 coding sequence is TGCGCCAGCAGCGGGGGGGCATCGAACACCGGGGAGCTGTTTTTT. Protein product: CASSGGASNTGELFF.